The 13 T cell receptor beta chains given below trace back to one sample, sequenced in a study of cytomegalovirus exposure and HLA in healthy donors. In the PCR, 60 Vbeta and 13 Jbeta primers were used. Assay: immunoSEQ multiplex PCR; the TCRdb copy retains only in-frame clones and omits some. The sample yields 110,000 to 150,000 clones, about 84% seen once. The sample was PBMCs. These receptors all stem from a male donor in good health and CMV-seronegative.

This chain joins TRBV6-1 and TRBJ2-7; 7 bases agree with TRBD2. The ends lost 3 bases at V and 2 bases at J; junction bases unmatched: 4. Per the germline V gene, CDR1 is MNHNS and CDR2 is SASEGT. The CDR3 has 14 amino acids. The CDR3 DNA is TGTGCCAGCAGTGACCTAGCGGCCGCCTACGAGCAGTACTTC. It is translated as CASSDLAAAYEQYF.

J is TRBJ1-1 and V is TRBV5-4; D is uncertain. This CDR3 has 15 residues. Germline lookup yields CDR1 SGHNT and CDR2 YYREEE (reference sequence). The ends were cut back, 2 bases at V and 0 bases at J, with 11 bases in the middle. Here the CDR3 reads CASSFEEGMNTEAFF. The CDR3 nucleotides are TGTGCCAGCAGCTTTGAGGAGGGCATGAACACTGAAGCTTTCTTT.

This chain joins TRBV7-9 and TRBJ1-2, with D uncertain. CDR3 length equals 13 residues. V lost 5 bases and J lost 8, with 15 bases in between. Looked up from germline, CDR1 is SEHNR and CDR2 is FQNEAQ (reference sequence). CDR3 nucleotide sequence: TGTGCCAGCAGCCCAGGCGGGGTCAAAGGCTACACCTTC. Protein product: CASSPGGVKGYTF.

This rearrangement joins TRBV28 to TRBJ2-3; TRBD2 matches 11 bases. Germline-derived CDR1 and CDR2 are MDHEN and SYDVKM. V lost 7 bases, J lost 3 bases, and 9 bases stayed unmatched. This CDR3 has 16 amino acids. The chain's CDR3 is CASKKAGTSGTDTQYF. CDR3 sequence (DNA): TGTGCCAGCAAAAAAGCCGGGACTAGCGGAACAGATACGCAGTATTTT.

The CDR3 region is CASSVELWDGYTF. In nucleotides, the CDR3 is TGTGCCAGCAGCGTGGAGTTGTGGGATGGCTACACCTTC. This rearrangement joins TRBV7-9 to TRBJ1-2; D ambiguous. The germline gives CDR1 SEHNR, CDR2 FQNEAQ (reference sequence). V lost 5 bases and J lost 6, with 13 bases in between. The CDR3 loop spans 13 amino acids.

The chain couples TRBV27 to TRBJ1-2; no definite D call. Trimming removed 0 bases at V and 0 bases at J, with 8 bases between. CDR3 length equals 15 residues. Germline CDR1 reads MNHEY; CDR2 reads SMNVEV (reference sequence). CDR3 sequence: CASSLSQVANYGYTF. The CDR3, as DNA: TGTGCCAGCAGTTTATCGCAGGTGGCTAACTATGGCTACACCTTC.

This clone was observed a handful of times. The chain combines TRBV7-9 with TRBJ2-6; D gene unclear. Germline CDR1 SEHNR, CDR2 FQNEAQ (reference sequence). The CDR3 has 15 amino acids. V was clipped by 1 base and J by 0 bases, with 4 bases between them. CDR3 loop: CASSLGLSGANVLTF. CDR3 in DNA: TGTGCCAGCAGCTTAGGGCTCTCTGGGGCCAACGTCCTGACTTTC.

Turning to this clone: The same CDR3 can be traced to other DNA sequences in this sample. The chain uses TRBV5-1 and TRBJ2-1; D gene unclear. CDR1 is SGHRS and CDR2 is YFSETQ in the germline V gene. CDR3 length: 15 residues. V was cut by 0 bases and J by 0 bases, with 7 bases left in between. CDR3 nucleotide sequence: TGCGCCAGCAGCTTGGGGTTGGCCTCCTACAATGAGCAGTTCTTC. Protein product: CASSLGLASYNEQFF.

The V and J genes are TRBV2 and TRBJ1-1; TRBD1 matches at 7 bases. V lost 6 bases and J lost 7; bases outside the gene matches: 8. There are 13 residues in the CDR3. In germline, CDR1 is SNHLY, CDR2 FYNNEI. The CDR3 nucleotides are TGTGCCAGCAGGGATCCGGACAGGATTGAAGCTTTCTTT. Translating gives CASRDPDRIEAFF. Variable domain in full (rest from reference TRBV2 and TRBJ1-1): EPEVTQTPSHQVTQMGQEVILRCVPISNHLYFYWYRQILGQKVEFLVSFYNNEISEKSEIFDDQFSVERPDGSNFTLKIRSTKLEDSAMYFCASRDPDRIEAFFGQGTRLTVV.

The CDR3 here is CASSSTGTRDTDTQYF. The CDR3 coding sequence is TGTGCCAGCAGTTCCACCGGGACTAGAGACACAGATACGCAGTATTTT. The rearrangement uses TRBV7-3 and TRBJ2-3; 8 nucleotides align to TRBD2. Trimming cost V 6 bases and J 2 bases; bases outside gene matches: 10. The CDR3 consists of 16 residues. The germline V gene has CDR1 SGHTA and CDR2 FQGTGA.

This rearrangement joins TRBV5-4 to TRBJ1-2; 7 positions agree with TRBD1. The trim removed 5 bases at V and 4 bases at J, leaving 5 bases unmatched. Germline loops: CDR1 SGHNT, CDR2 YYREEE (reference sequence). CDR3 length: 13 residues. CDR3 DNA: TGTGCCAGCAGAGGGGGACAGCCCTATGGCTACACCTTC. Translated, it gives CASRGGQPYGYTF.

The chain joins TRBV4-2 to TRBJ2-4; D may be TRBD1 (6 bases). Germline V CDR1 and CDR2: LGHNA, YNFKEQ. V lost 0 bases to trimming and J lost 9 bases, with 15 bases between them. CDR3 length equals 15 residues. CDR3 DNA: TGTGCCAGCAGCCAAGAAAGTCGAACAGGGACCATTCAGTACTTC. Its translation: CASSQESRTGTIQYF.

V gene TRBV23-1 combines with J gene TRBJ1-1, with TRBD1 identical over 8 bases. TRBV23-1 is identified as an open reading frame with a role that is uncertain. Unmatched junction bases numbered 7, after V lost 6 bases and J lost 4 bases. The CDR3 loop spans 14 amino acids. The CDR3 sequence is CASRRYGQGTEAFF. In nucleotides, the CDR3 is TGCGCCAGCAGACGATATGGACAGGGCACTGAAGCTTTCTTT.